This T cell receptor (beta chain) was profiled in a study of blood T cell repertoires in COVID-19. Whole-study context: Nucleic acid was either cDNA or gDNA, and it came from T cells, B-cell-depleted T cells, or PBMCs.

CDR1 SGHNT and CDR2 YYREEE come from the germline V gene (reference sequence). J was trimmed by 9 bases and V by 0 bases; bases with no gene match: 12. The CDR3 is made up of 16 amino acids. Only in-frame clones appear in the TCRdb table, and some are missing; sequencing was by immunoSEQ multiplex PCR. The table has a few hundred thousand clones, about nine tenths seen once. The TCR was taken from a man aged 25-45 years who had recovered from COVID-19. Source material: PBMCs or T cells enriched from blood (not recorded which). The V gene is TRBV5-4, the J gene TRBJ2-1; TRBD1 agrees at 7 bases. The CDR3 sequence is CASSLGGGLRPGEQFF. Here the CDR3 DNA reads TGTGCCAGCAGCTTGGGAGGGGGCCTACGCCCTGGTGAGCAGTTCTTC. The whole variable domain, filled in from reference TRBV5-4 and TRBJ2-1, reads ETGVTQSPTHLIKTRGQQVTLRCSSQSGHNTVSWYQQALGQGPQFIFQYYREEENGRGNFPPRFSGLQFPNYSSELNVNALELDDSALYLCASSLGGGLRPGEQFFGPGTRLTVL.